This TCR beta chain was sequenced for a study of blood T cell repertoires in COVID-19. Generated by immunoSEQ multiplex PCR, the TCRdb table keeps only in-frame clones and is missing some. The sample contains 300,000 to 500,000 clones, over 75% of which appear only once. Cohorts were determined from participant-reported clinical history. The source material was PBMCs or T cells enriched from blood (not recorded which). The TCR originated in a young woman with acute COVID-19.

The CDR3 bases are TGTGCCAGAAGGTTCCGGGACAGGACCTATGGCTACACCTTC. The encoded protein is CARRFRDRTYGYTF. The gene calls are TRBV5-3 and TRBJ1-2; TRBD1 agrees at 8 bases. TRBV5-3 is an ORF, and what it does is uncertain. The CDR3 runs to 14 residues. Trimming at V came to 5 bases and at J to 4 bases, leaving 7 bases not matched to a gene.